Included here is one T cell receptor beta chain sequence, with context. The data are from a study of CD4 T cell repertoires in COVID-19. Study context: Relabeled CFSE-low cells, IL-2-expanded for roughly 9 days, met spikes from other coronaviruses.

TCRdb keeps only in-frame clones here, not all; method: immunoSEQ multiplex PCR. Of over 75,000 clones in the sample, roughly 85% were seen once. The memory T cells were sequenced right after ex vivo isolation, without culture. The sample consisted of CD4+ T cells from peripheral blood, taken after recovery from COVID-19. The TCR comes from a human donor who had COVID-19.

CDR3 nucleotides: TGTGCCAGCAGTGGACAGTTGGGCACAGATACGCAGTATTTT. This codes for CASSGQLGTDTQYF. This chain uses TRBV2 with TRBJ2-3; possibly TRBD1 for D (5 bases). Germline V gene sequence: CDR1 SNHLY, CDR2 FYNNEI. The germline V and J ends were trimmed by 4 bases and 1 base, with 9 bases remaining between them. This CDR3 contains 14 residues.